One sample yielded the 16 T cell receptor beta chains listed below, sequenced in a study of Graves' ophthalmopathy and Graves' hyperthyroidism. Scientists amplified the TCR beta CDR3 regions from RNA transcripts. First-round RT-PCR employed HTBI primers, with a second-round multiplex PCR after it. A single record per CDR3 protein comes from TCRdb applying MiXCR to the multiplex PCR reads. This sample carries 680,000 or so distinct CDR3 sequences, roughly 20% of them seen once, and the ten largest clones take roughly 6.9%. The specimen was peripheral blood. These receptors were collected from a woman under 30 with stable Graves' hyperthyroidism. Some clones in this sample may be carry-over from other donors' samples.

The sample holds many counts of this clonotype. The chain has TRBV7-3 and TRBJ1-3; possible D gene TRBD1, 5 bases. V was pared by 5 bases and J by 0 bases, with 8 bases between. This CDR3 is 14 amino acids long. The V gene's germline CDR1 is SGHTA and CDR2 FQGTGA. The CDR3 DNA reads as TGTGCCAGCAGCAGACAGCCCTCTGGAAACACCATATATTTT. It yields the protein CASSRQPSGNTIYF.

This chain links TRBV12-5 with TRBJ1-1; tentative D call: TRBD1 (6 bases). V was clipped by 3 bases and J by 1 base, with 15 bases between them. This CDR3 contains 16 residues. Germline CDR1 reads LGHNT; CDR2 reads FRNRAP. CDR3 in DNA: TGTGCTAGTGGTTTCGCACGGACAGCGCAGAACACTGAAGCTTTCTTT. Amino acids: CASGFARTAQNTEAFF.

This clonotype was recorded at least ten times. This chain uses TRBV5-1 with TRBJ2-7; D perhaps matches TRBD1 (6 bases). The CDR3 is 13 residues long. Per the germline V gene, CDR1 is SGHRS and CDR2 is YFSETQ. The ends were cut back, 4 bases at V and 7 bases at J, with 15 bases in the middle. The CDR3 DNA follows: TGCGCCAGCAGCAGACAGGCCGATCGGGAGCAGTACTTC. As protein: CASSRQADREQYF.

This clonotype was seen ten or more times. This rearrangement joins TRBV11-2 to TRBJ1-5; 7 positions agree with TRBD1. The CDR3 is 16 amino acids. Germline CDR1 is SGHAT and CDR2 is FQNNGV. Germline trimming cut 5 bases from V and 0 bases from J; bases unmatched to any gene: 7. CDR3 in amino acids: CASSLRGGPSNQPQHF. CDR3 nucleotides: TGTGCCAGCAGCCTCAGGGGGGGGCCTAGCAATCAGCCCCAGCATTTT. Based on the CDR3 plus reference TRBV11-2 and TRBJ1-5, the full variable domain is EAGVAQSPRYKIIEKRQSVAFWCNPISGHATLYWYQQILGQGPKLLIQFQNNGVVDDSQLPKDRFSAERLKGVDSTLKIQPAKLEDSAVYLCASSLRGGPSNQPQHFGDGTRLSIL.

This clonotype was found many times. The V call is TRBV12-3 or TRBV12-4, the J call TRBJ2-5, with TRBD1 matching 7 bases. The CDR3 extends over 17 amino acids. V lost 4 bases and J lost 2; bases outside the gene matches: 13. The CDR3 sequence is CASSSRSDRVHQETQYF. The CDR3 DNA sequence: TGTGCCAGCAGTTCCCGGTCTGACAGGGTCCATCAAGAGACCCAGTACTTC.

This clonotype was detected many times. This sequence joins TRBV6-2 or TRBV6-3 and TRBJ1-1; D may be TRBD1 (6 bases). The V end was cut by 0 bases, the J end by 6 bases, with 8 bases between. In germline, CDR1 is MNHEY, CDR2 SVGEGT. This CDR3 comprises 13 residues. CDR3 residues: CASSYSRTAEAFF. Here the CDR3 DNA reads TGTGCCAGCAGTTACTCTAGGACAGCTGAAGCTTTCTTT.

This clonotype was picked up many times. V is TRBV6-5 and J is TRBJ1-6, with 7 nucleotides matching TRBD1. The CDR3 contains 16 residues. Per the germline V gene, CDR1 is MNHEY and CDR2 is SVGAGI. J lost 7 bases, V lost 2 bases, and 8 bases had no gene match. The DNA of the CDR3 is TGTGCCAGCAGTTACGCGGGACAGTATGGGAATTCACCCCTCCACTTT. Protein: CASSYAGQYGNSPLHF.

The chain's CDR3 is CASSAGTSGSDTQYF. The CDR3 DNA reads TGCGCCAGCAGCGCCGGGACTAGCGGGAGTGATACGCAGTATTTT. The V and J genes are TRBV5-1 and TRBJ2-3, with 14 bases that match TRBD2. CDR1 is SGHRS and CDR2 is YFSETQ in the germline V gene. The trim removed 4 bases at V and 6 bases at J, leaving 4 bases unmatched. CDR3 length equals 15 residues.

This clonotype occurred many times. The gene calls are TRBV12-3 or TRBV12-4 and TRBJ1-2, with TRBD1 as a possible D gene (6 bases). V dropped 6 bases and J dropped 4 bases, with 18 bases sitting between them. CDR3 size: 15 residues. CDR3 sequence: CASSHFQGGGYGYTF. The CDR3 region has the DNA TGTGCCAGCAGCCACTTCCAGGGAGGGGGCTATGGCTACACCTTC.

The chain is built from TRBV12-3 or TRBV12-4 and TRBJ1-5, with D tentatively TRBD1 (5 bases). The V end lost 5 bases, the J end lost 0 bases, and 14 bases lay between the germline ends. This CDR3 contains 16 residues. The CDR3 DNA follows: TGTGCCAGCAGTACCCGGGGCGGCCATAGCAATCAGCCCCAGCATTTT. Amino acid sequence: CASSTRGGHSNQPQHF.

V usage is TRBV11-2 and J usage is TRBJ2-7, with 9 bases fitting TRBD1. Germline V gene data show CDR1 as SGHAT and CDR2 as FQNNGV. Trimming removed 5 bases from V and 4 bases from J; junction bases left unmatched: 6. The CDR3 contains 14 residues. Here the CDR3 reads CASSIGQGIYEQYF. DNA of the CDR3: TGTGCCAGCAGCATCGGACAGGGGATTTACGAGCAGTACTTC.

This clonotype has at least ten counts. The CDR3 sequence is CAWSARGTGNTIYF. CDR3 DNA: TGTGCCTGGAGTGCCAGGGGGACAGGAAACACCATATATTTT. V usage is TRBV30 and J usage is TRBJ1-3; 7 positions agree with TRBD1. The J segment lost 4 bases and the V segment lost 1 base, leaving 4 bases of the junction unmatched. CDR3 length: 14 residues. Germline V gene lookup returns CDR1 GTSNPN and CDR2 SVGIG (reference sequence).

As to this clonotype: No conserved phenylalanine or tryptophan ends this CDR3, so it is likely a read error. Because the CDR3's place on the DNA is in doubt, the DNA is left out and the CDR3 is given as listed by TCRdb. This CDR3 reads CASSPHLNSGEQCL. This rearrangement joins TRBV14 to TRBJ2-7. CDR1 SGHDN and CDR2 FVKESK come from the germline V gene. The CDR3 is 14 amino acids in total, end residues counted.

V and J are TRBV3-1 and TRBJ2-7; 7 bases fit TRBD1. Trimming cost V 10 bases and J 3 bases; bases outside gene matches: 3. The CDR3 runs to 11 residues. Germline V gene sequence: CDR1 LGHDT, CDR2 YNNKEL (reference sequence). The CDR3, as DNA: TGTGCCACCGGGGACAGCTACGAGCAGTACTTC. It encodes CATGDSYEQYF.

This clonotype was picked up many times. CDR3 sequence: CSVEDVAPSGGQETQYF. The DNA for the CDR3 is TGCAGCGTTGAAGATGTAGCGCCTAGCGGGGGACAAGAGACCCAGTACTTC. This rearrangement joins TRBV29-1 to TRBJ2-5; 10 positions agree with TRBD2. Germline CDR1 is SQVTM and CDR2 is ANQGSEA. V shed 0 bases, J shed 2 bases, and the junction held 9 bases outside the gene matches. The CDR3 runs to 17 residues. Complete variable domain (other parts from reference TRBV29-1 and TRBJ2-5): SAVISQKPSRDICQRGTSLTIQCQVDSQVTMMFWYRQQPGQSLTLIATANQGSEATYESGFVIDKFPISRPNLTFSTLTVSNMSPEDSSIYLCSVEDVAPSGGQETQYFGPGTRLLVL.

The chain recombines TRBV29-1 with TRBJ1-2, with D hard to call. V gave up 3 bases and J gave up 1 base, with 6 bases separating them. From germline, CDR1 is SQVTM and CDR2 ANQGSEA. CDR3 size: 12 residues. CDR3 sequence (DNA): TGCAGCGTTGATCCCCGTAACTATGGCTACACCTTC. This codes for CSVDPRNYGYTF.